The 9 T cell receptor beta chains reported below all come from one sample, sequenced in a study of OX40 agonist ivuxolimab in advanced cancers. TCRdb's table, derived via immunoSEQ multiplex PCR, lists solely in-frame clones and lacks some. The sample contains around 41,000 clones, over 80% of which appear only once. The sequencing used CD4+ or CD8+ T cells sorted from blood, collected in a trial of the OX40 agonist ivuxolimab. Receptor source: an adult with an advanced solid tumor such as melanoma, head and neck, liver or kidney cancer.

The V gene is TRBV5-6, the J gene TRBJ1-2; D remains ambiguous. Germline CDR1 is SGHDT and CDR2 is YYEEEE. CDR3 length equals 13 residues. V was cut by 0 bases and J by 1 base, with 4 bases left in between. CDR3 DNA: TGTGCCAGCAGCTTGGTGCTTAACTATGGCTACACCTTC. This codes for CASSLVLNYGYTF.

This clone came up once. The genes are TRBV20-1 and TRBJ2-5; no clear D gene. The CDR3 is 11 residues long. CDR1 is DFQATT, CDR2 SNEGSKA, per germline (reference sequence). Trimming left V 8 bases short and J 3 bases short, with 10 bases between. The CDR3 sequence: CSLHKKETQYF. The CDR3 DNA sequence: TGCAGTTTACACAAAAAAGAGACCCAGTACTTC.

This rearrangement joins TRBV28 to TRBJ1-5; unclear D gene. CDR3 length equals 14 residues. With 2 bases removed from V and 0 bases from J, the gap between germline ends came to 5 bases. The germline V gene encodes CDR1 MDHEN and CDR2 SYDVKM. As DNA, the CDR3 is TGTGCCAGCAGTTTAAGTAATAGCAATCAGCCCCAGCATTTT. It specifies CASSLSNSNQPQHF.

The rearrangement links TRBV12-5 to TRBJ2-3, with D perhaps TRBD1 or TRBD2 (6 bases each). The V end lost 3 bases, the J end lost 7 bases, and 17 bases lay between the germline ends. The CDR3 loop spans 15 amino acids. Per germline, CDR1 LGHNT and CDR2 FRNRAP. The CDR3 sequence is CASGLVGGGSNTQYF. The CDR3 DNA follows: TGTGCTAGTGGTTTAGTAGGGGGAGGTTCTAATACGCAGTATTTT. Full variable domain (outside the CDR3, taken from reference TRBV12-5 and TRBJ2-3): DARVTQTPRHKVTEMGQEVTMRCQPILGHNTVFWYRQTMMQGLELLAYFRNRAPLDDSGMPKDRFSAEMPDATLATLKIQPSEPRDSAVYFCASGLVGGGSNTQYFGPGTRLTVL.

This chain uses TRBV5-1 with TRBJ2-5; maybe TRBD2 (5 bases). Trimming left V 0 bases short and J 9 bases short, with 12 bases between. The CDR3 sequence is 13 residues long. The germline gives CDR1 SGHRS, CDR2 YFSETQ. The CDR3 coding sequence is TGCGCCAGCAGCTTGGACACCCCGGGGTCCCAGTACTTC. Translating gives CASSLDTPGSQYF.

The rearrangement joins TRBV29-1 to TRBJ2-3, with 9 bases that match TRBD1. CDR3 size: 15 residues. Trimming at V came to 6 bases and at J to 4 bases, leaving 11 bases not matched to a gene. CDR1 is SQVTM, CDR2 ANQGSEA, per germline. Written as DNA, the CDR3 is TGCAGCGTGAAGGACGGGACAGGGTCGTCAGATACGCAGTATTTT. Protein sequence: CSVKDGTGSSDTQYF.

The J gene is TRBJ2-1, the V gene TRBV5-1, with a weak D call TRBD2 (5 bases). This CDR3 contains 14 residues. V was clipped by 2 bases and J by 9 bases, with 15 bases between them. The germline V gene encodes CDR1 SGHRS and CDR2 YFSETQ. CDR3 sequence reads: CASSFGGREGEQFF. CDR3 bases: TGCGCCAGCAGCTTTGGTGGGCGCGAGGGTGAGCAGTTCTTC.

The chain uses TRBV30 and TRBJ2-7; D is possibly TRBD2 (7 bases). From germline, CDR1 is GTSNPN and CDR2 SVGIG (reference sequence). The CDR3 runs to 15 residues. The V and J ends lost 0 bases and 3 bases respectively, with 15 bases between them. The CDR3 region is CAWSVGLGGVYEQYF. In DNA, the CDR3 is TGTGCCTGGAGTGTTGGACTAGGGGGGGTCTACGAGCAGTACTTC.

The sample holds a few counts of this clone. The CDR3 region has the DNA TGTGCCAGCACCGACCCTGTGGCGGAGTTCTACGAGCAGTACTTC. This translates into CASTDPVAEFYEQYF. This chain uses TRBV7-3 with TRBJ2-7; no clear D gene. The CDR3 is 15 residues long. Trimming left V 7 bases short and J 3 bases short, with 19 bases between. Germline CDR1 SGHTA, CDR2 FQGTGA.